Listed below are T cell receptor beta chains from one sample, sequenced in a study of cytomegalovirus exposure and HLA in healthy donors. Sequencing was performed with immunoSEQ multiplex PCR; in TCRdb, only in-frame clones are kept and a portion is missing. The sample yields roughly 170,000 clones, 80% seen once. The sequenced material came from PBMCs. The receptors shown here come from a man younger than 45 in good health and CMV-seronegative. Each CDR3 is given with its conserved first and last residue. Each record gives: V gene, J gene, clone size, D gene, CDR3 protein, CDR3 DNA. The D gene is left open where the match is weak. Only some rows state a clone size, as once, few, many or a class for expanded clones.

>TRBV7-8|TRBJ1-2|-|TRBD1
CASSSVGQGGSGGYTF
TGTGCCAGCAGCTCCGTGGGACAGGGGGGCTCAGGTGGCTACACCTTC
>TRBV6-4|TRBJ1-1|-|-
CASSDGVEAFF
TGTGCCAGCAGTGACGGAGTTGAAGCTTTCTTT
>TRBV5-1|TRBJ2-3|-|TRBD2
CASSPGGDTQYF
TGCGCCAGCAGCCCGGGGGGAGATACGCAGTATTTT
>TRBV15|TRBJ2-7|-|TRBD1
CATSNTPGTGVLQYF
TGTGCCACCAGCAATACCCCCGGGACAGGGGTTTTACAGTACTTC
>TRBV7-9|TRBJ1-4|-|-
CSSSPGPGSHEKLFF
TGTTCCAGCAGCCCAGGCCCAGGGTCCCATGAAAAACTGTTTTTT
>TRBV5-1|TRBJ2-7|-|TRBD1
CASSLRSGQGSYEQYF
TGCGCCAGCAGCTTGAGATCGGGACAGGGAAGCTACGAGCAGTACTTC
>TRBV7-9|TRBJ2-7|-|TRBD2
CASSFSGVYEQYF
TGTGCCAGCAGCTTTAGCGGGGTCTACGAGCAGTACTTC
>TRBV4-3|TRBJ2-2|-|TRBD1
CASSQGNRGTNTGELFF
TGCGCCAGCAGCCAAGGGAACAGGGGGACGAACACCGGGGAGCTGTTTTTT
>TRBV5-1|TRBJ1-2|-|TRBD1
CASSYGTGGADGYTF
TGCGCCAGCAGCTACGGGACAGGGGGCGCCGATGGCTACACCTTC
>TRBV7-7|TRBJ2-2|-|-
CASTTGMAGELFF
TGTGCTAGCACTACAGGGATGGCCGGGGAGCTGTTTTTT
>TRBV6-5|TRBJ1-1|-|-
CASSYSRSEFAPRAFF
TGTGCCAGCAGTTACTCGAGATCGGAGTTTGCCCCGAGGGCTTTCTTT
>TRBV6-5|TRBJ2-7|-|-
CASHPGGRGSDEQYF
TGTGCCAGCCATCCTGGGGGCAGGGGCTCTGACGAGCAGTACTTC
>TRBV29-1|TRBJ2-3|-|-
CSVADPRGTDTQYF
TGCAGCGTTGCGGATCCCCGGGGCACAGATACGCAGTATTTT
>TRBV28|TRBJ1-2|-|-
CASSPGSNVPYGYTF
TGTGCCAGCAGTCCAGGCTCCAACGTGCCCTATGGCTACACCTTC
>TRBV6-5|TRBJ1-2|once|-
CASRAGNYGYTF
TGTGCCAGCAGGGCAGGAAACTATGGCTACACCTTC
>TRBV5-1|TRBJ2-7|once|TRBD2
CASTPRGLAGPSSYEQYF
TGCGCCAGCACCCCAAGGGGACTAGCGGGACCGTCCTCCTACGAGCAGTACTTC
>TRBV9|TRBJ1-6|-|-
CASSVEQANSPLHF
TGTGCCAGCAGCGTAGAACAGGCGAATTCACCCCTCCACTTT
>TRBV4-3|TRBJ1-1|few|TRBD1
CASRRQGNTEAFF
TGCGCCAGCCGTCGACAGGGGAACACTGAAGCTTTCTTT
>TRBV9|TRBJ2-2|few|-
CASSVSGIAGELFF
TGTGCCAGCAGCGTGTCAGGGATCGCCGGGGAGCTGTTTTTT
>TRBV5-8|TRBJ2-7|once|-
CASSKSGTYTYEQYF
TGTGCCAGCAGCAAATCCGGGACTTACACCTACGAGCAGTACTTC
>TRBV5-1|TRBJ2-5|-|-
CASSLRGGGSAETQYF
TGCGCCAGCAGCTTGCGGGGAGGCGGTTCCGCAGAGACCCAGTACTTC
>TRBV19|TRBJ1-2|-|-
CASSIDQDRDYGYTF
TGTGCCAGTAGTATAGACCAGGACAGAGACTATGGCTACACCTTC
>TRBV2|TRBJ1-5|-|-
CASSEVRSNQPQHF
TGTGCCAGCAGTGAAGTCCGTAGCAATCAGCCCCAGCATTTT